This T cell receptor (beta chain) is from a study of shared clonotypes between healthy human individuals. Study summary: The composition of the donors was two women and a few men aged 18 to 49.

Investigators divided CD4+ cells into CD45RA+ naive and CD45RA-negative memory subsets. Study results and caveats: Donor clonotype sharing was expected to depend on sequencing depth.

Looked up from germline, CDR1 is MNHEY and CDR2 is SVGAGI. V dropped 0 bases and J dropped 3; count of bases not matched to a gene: 7. The CDR3 runs 16 residues. Notes on this clone: Its specificity is unknown.

Replicate PCRs from sorted subsets contained around 200 ng DNA, which is 31,000 or so T cell genomes. Libraries were prepared by immunoSEQ multiplex PCR; TCRdb keeps only in-frame clonotypes and omits some of them. Seen here are 2,500,000 or so clones, just under 95% observed once, and the top ten hold around 0.4%. The sequenced sample consisted of naive CD4+ T cells from PBMCs. This sample's subset: CD45RA+ positively selected. This chain links TRBV6-5 with TRBJ2-7, with TRBD1 matching 8 bases. This clonotype originated in a man between 18 and 35 years old in good health. Some clones in this sample may be carry-over from other donors' samples. The CDR3 loop is CASSYSTGAGNYEQYF. The CDR3 nucleotides are TGTGCCAGCAGTTACTCGACAGGGGCGGGTAACTACGAGCAGTACTTC.